This T cell receptor (beta chain) originates from a study of blood T cell repertoires in COVID-19. Overall study context: From T cells, B-cell-depleted T cells, or PBMCs came the material, which was cDNA or gDNA.

This CDR3 is built from 14 residues. The V end lost 5 bases, the J end lost 2 bases, and 13 bases lay between the germline ends. Germline CDR1 reads SEHNR; CDR2 reads FQNEAQ (reference sequence). Original analysis: Amplifying reference gene primers gave estimates of nucleated cell counts. The assay was immunoSEQ multiplex PCR, and TCRdb's table has in-frame clones only and misses some. V and J calls and clone size follow that table, whereas D and trimming were derived from the DNA. The data hold some 370,000 clones, with around 92% observed a single time. This clone showed up just a few times. The chain has TRBV7-9 and TRBJ2-7; tentatively, D is TRBD1 (6 bases). Sequencing was carried out using peripheral blood. The TCR originated in a man aged 40-49 years with acute or convalescent COVID-19. This CDR3 is CASSPRGGPYEQYF. In nucleotides, the CDR3 is TGTGCCAGCAGCCCCCGAGGGGGACCCTACGAGCAGTACTTC.